Following are 30 T cell receptor beta chains from one sample sequenced in a study of T cells expressing NK-cell markers (dated by TCRdb to 2018 to 2020). Libraries were prepared through 5' RACE. TCRdb shows the sequencer as Illumina HiSeq 2000. Each entry corresponds to one CDR3 protein sequence from reads that TCRdb reprocessed, and DNA is not given. The sample table records tens of thousands of distinct CDR3 sequences. Of the sample, about 60% falls within the top ten clones. The specimen sequenced was blood T cells: a sorted CD56 or NKG2C T cell subset, CD4+ or CD8+ T cells, or bulk PBMC T cells (not recorded which). The receptors were gathered from a woman between 18 and 70 years old in good health.

The rearrangement joins TRBV11-2 to TRBJ2-1; TCRdb's D call of TRBD1 is untestable without DNA. This CDR3 is built from 13 residues. Germline loops: CDR1 SGHAT, CDR2 FQNNGV. The CDR3 here is CATPNGGYNEQFF.

The chain is built from TRBV7-8 and TRBJ1-2; the D call from TCRdb, TRBD1, cannot be confirmed without DNA. The CDR3 is 15 residues long. The V gene's germline CDR1 is SGHVS and CDR2 FQNEAQ. CDR3 loop: CASSPRDRGDYGYTF.

The rearrangement joins TRBV29-1 to TRBJ2-5; checking the TCRdb D call of TRBD1 is not possible without DNA. This CDR3 contains 15 residues. Per germline, CDR1 SQVTM and CDR2 ANQGSEA. CDR3 sequence reads: CSVDPGHGGVETQYF.

The chain combines TRBV12-3 or TRBV12-4 with TRBJ2-3; TCRdb reports TRBD1, a call that lacks DNA to check it against. CDR3 size: 17 residues. Here the CDR3 reads CASSLGGSGTLTDTQYF.

The chain employs TRBV4-1 and TRBJ1-1; the TRBD1 assignment by TCRdb is unverifiable without DNA. The CDR3 has 15 residues. Germline V gives CDR1 MGHRA, CDR2 YSYEKL. The CDR3 reads CASSQVRGRNTEAFF.

The gene calls are TRBV5-1 and TRBJ2-3; no DNA is available, so the TRBD1 call from TCRdb remains unchecked. CDR1 SGHRS and CDR2 YFSETQ come from the germline V gene. The CDR3 is made up of 16 amino acids. Here the CDR3 reads CASSPDLAGGLDTQYF. Using reference TRBV5-1 and TRBJ2-3 for the parts outside the CDR3, the full variable domain is KAGVTQTPRYLIKTRGQQVTLSCSPISGHRSVSWYQQTPGQGLQFLFEYFSETQRNKGNFPGRFSGRQFSNSRSEMNVSTLELGDSALYLCASSPDLAGGLDTQYFGPGTRLTVL.

The gene calls are TRBV6-2 or TRBV6-3 and TRBJ2-3; the D call of TRBD2 rests on TCRdb alone, since no DNA is present to check it. The CDR3 loop spans 20 amino acids. CDR1 and CDR2 from the germline V gene are MNHEY and SVGEGT. The CDR3 loop is CASSLNRPGTSGRMRDTQYF.

This chain's CDR3 is CASSPGQGWDTIYF. V and J are TRBV11-2 and TRBJ1-3; with no DNA, the TCRdb D assignment of TRBD1 cannot be verified. Germline CDR1 reads SGHAT; CDR2 reads FQNNGV. The CDR3 is made up of 14 amino acids. The complete variable domain, with remaining parts taken from reference TRBV11-2 and TRBJ1-3, reads EAGVAQSPRYKIIEKRQSVAFWCNPISGHATLYWYQQILGQGPKLLIQFQNNGVVDDSQLPKDRFSAERLKGVDSTLKIQPAKLEDSAVYLCASSPGQGWDTIYFGEGSWLTVV.

J is TRBJ2-1 and V is TRBV6-1; TCRdb's D gene call, TRBD1, goes unchecked for lack of DNA. The CDR3 loop spans 15 amino acids. Germline V gene data show CDR1 as MNHNS and CDR2 as SASEGT. The chain's CDR3 is CASDPQGSYYNEQFF.

CDR3 residues: CASSYLTSGRAGETQYF. The chain is built from TRBV6-5 and TRBJ2-5; the TCRdb D gene call, TRBD2, has no DNA to confirm it. CDR3 length equals 17 residues. CDR1 and CDR2 from the germline V gene are MNHEY and SVGAGI.

The rearrangement uses TRBV7-9 and TRBJ2-1; TCRdb returns TRBD1, unconfirmable since there is no DNA. CDR1 is SEHNR and CDR2 is FQNEAQ in the germline V gene (reference sequence). The CDR3 sequence is 15 residues long. This chain's CDR3 is CASSPGQGARNEQFF.

The chain couples TRBV24-1 to TRBJ1-1; TCRdb designates TRBD1, a call that cannot be tested without DNA. The CDR3 contains 13 residues. Germline lookup yields CDR1 KGHDR and CDR2 SFDVKD. The CDR3 loop is CATSDLRGTEAFF.

This chain links TRBV12-3 or TRBV12-4 with TRBJ2-5. This CDR3 comprises 14 residues. The CDR3 loop reads CASSLGLEPKTQYF.

The chain links TRBV9 to TRBJ2-2; TCRdb lists TRBD2, though no DNA is available to test this call. The germline gives CDR1 SGDLS, CDR2 YYNGEE. The CDR3 length is 16 residues. The CDR3 region is CASSHQTSGNTGELFF.

The chain couples TRBV12-3 or TRBV12-4 to TRBJ2-5; checking the TCRdb D call of TRBD1 is not possible without DNA. CDR3 length: 16 residues. The CDR3 sequence: CASSKRAGGKEGTQYF.

The chain recombines TRBV29-1 with TRBJ1-1; there is no DNA to check the TCRdb D call of TRBD1. Germline V lookup: CDR1 SQVTM, CDR2 ANQGSEA. The length of the CDR3 is 11 residues. The CDR3 protein is CSGLQGTEAFF.

This chain connects TRBV7-9 to TRBJ1-1; TCRdb's D gene call, TRBD1, goes unchecked for lack of DNA. CDR1 is SEHNR and CDR2 is FQNEAQ in the germline V gene (reference sequence). This CDR3 spans 12 amino acids. The CDR3: CASSLVRGDAFF.

The rearrangement uses TRBV4-1 and TRBJ2-1; TCRdb reports TRBD2, a call that lacks DNA to check it against. The CDR3 is 14 amino acids. Germline CDR1 is MGHRA and CDR2 is YSYEKL. CDR3 residues: CASSLSEEVNEQFF.

The CDR3 sequence: CARAAAGPNQPQHF. The gene calls are TRBV6-4 and TRBJ1-5. The CDR3 is made up of 14 amino acids. Germline CDR1 and CDR2: MRHNA and SNTAGT.

The V and J genes are TRBV7-8 and TRBJ2-7; TCRdb returns TRBD1, unconfirmable since there is no DNA. The CDR3 is 15 residues long. Germline V gene lookup returns CDR1 SGHVS and CDR2 FQNEAQ. The CDR3 protein is CASSYIGTASYEQYF.

The genes are TRBV12-3 or TRBV12-4 and TRBJ2-1; the TCRdb D gene call, TRBD2, has no DNA to confirm it. The CDR3 extends over 13 amino acids. CDR3 sequence: CASSPTSGEEQFF.

The chain joins TRBV6-5 to TRBJ1-1; TCRdb's assignment of TRBD1 cannot be checked, as there is no DNA. Germline CDR1 and CDR2: MNHEY and SVGAGI. CDR3 length equals 14 residues. CDR3: CASSYSTGGDEAFF.

CDR3 sequence reads: CASTPGVDTGELFF. This chain uses TRBV6-1 with TRBJ2-2; checking the TCRdb D call of TRBD1 is not possible without DNA. Germline V CDR1 and CDR2: MNHNS, SASEGT. CDR3 length: 14 amino acids.

V usage is TRBV7-6 and J usage is TRBJ2-3; TCRdb lists TRBD1, though no DNA is available to test this call. Germline CDR1 is SGHVS and CDR2 is FNYEAQ. The CDR3 spans 14 residues. The CDR3: CASSRDGRTDTQYF.

The chain combines TRBV12-3 or TRBV12-4 with TRBJ2-2; TCRdb picks TRBD1, but there is no DNA to check that call. The CDR3 is 16 amino acids. The CDR3 is CASIPDREWDTGELFF.

The gene calls are TRBV4-1 and TRBJ2-7; the TCRdb D gene call, TRBD2, has no DNA to confirm it. This CDR3 has 16 amino acids. The V gene's germline CDR1 is MGHRA and CDR2 YSYEKL. Here the CDR3 reads CASSQGTGLASYEQYF.

The chain links TRBV27 to TRBJ2-2. Germline V gene data show CDR1 as MNHEY and CDR2 as SMNVEV (reference sequence). The CDR3 is made up of 13 amino acids. CDR3 sequence: CASSFGSSGELFF.

The V call is TRBV9, the J call TRBJ2-7; TCRdb names TRBD1, which stays unverified in the absence of DNA. This CDR3 contains 16 residues. CDR1 and CDR2 (germline): SGDLS, YYNGEE. The CDR3 loop reads CASSVGGGGSNYEQYF.

CDR3 sequence: CASSQVGGEDEKLFF. The rearrangement links TRBV4-1 to TRBJ1-4. CDR1 is MGHRA and CDR2 is YSYEKL in the germline V gene. The CDR3 runs 15 residues.

The chain couples TRBV4-2 to TRBJ2-5; TCRdb outputs TRBD1, but without DNA this stays unchecked. The germline V gene has CDR1 LGHNA and CDR2 YNFKEQ. There are 17 residues in the CDR3. This CDR3 reads CASSQDESGVNQETQYF.